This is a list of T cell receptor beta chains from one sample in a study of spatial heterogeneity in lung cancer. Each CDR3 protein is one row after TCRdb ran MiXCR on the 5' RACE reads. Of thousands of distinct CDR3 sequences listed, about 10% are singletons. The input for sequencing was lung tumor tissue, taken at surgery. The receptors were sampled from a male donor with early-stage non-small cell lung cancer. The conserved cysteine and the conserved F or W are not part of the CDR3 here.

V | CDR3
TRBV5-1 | ASSLNGRSSTDTQY
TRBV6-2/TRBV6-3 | ASSYGQYTEAF
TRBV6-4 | ASSDSYNEQF
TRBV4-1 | ASSQENGPLNTGELF
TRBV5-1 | ASSAGQYSYNSPLH
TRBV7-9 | ASSLQGTNEQY
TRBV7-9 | ASSTGTGLGGELF
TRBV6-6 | ASSLGQGAYNYGYT
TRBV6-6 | ASSPPITGNSPLH
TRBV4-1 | ASSQEGTSTDTQY
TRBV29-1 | SVQGQQNTEAF
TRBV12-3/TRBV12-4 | ASRPSQGQGYTEAF
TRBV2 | ASSEMGVNTEAF
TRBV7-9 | ASSSADFFSHEQF
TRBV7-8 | ASRSTGGDYGYT
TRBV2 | ASRGTGRSNQPQH
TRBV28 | ASSLFWLTAF
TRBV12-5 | ASGLVDGPPQH
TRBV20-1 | SANLLLAGATDTQY
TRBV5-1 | ASSNGQGAEQPQH
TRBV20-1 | SARETSGRQETQY
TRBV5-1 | ASSLSGTAYEQY
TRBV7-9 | ASSSSLPTSGKTYNEQF
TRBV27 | ASSLKGNQPQH
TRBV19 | ASFKSHGGTEAF
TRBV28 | ASGGRGHQPQH
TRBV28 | ASSRDLIQPQH
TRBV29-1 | SGGQGSNEQF
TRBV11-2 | ASSFSYSRANVLT
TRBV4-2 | ASSQERGRTQY
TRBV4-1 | ASSLRGTGVQPQH
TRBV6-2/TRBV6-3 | ASSYKESYGYT
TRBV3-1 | ASSLSTASSYNSPLH
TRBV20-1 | SAARGSNNNNEQF
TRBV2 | ASRGAYNSPLH
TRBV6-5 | ASSLNQGGYGTEAF